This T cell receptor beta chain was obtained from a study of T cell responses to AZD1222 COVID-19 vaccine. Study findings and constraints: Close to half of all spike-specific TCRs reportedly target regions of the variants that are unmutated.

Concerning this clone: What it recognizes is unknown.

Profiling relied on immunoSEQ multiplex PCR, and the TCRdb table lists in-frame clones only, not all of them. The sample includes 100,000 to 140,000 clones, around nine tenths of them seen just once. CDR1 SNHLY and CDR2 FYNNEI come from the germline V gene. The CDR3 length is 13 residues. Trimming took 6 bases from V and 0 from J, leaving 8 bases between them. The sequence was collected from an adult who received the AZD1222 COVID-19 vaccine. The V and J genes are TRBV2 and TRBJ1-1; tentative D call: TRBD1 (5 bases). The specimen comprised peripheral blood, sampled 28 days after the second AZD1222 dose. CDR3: CASRRDLNTEAFF. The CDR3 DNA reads TGTGCCAGCAGGAGGGACTTGAACACTGAAGCTTTCTTT.